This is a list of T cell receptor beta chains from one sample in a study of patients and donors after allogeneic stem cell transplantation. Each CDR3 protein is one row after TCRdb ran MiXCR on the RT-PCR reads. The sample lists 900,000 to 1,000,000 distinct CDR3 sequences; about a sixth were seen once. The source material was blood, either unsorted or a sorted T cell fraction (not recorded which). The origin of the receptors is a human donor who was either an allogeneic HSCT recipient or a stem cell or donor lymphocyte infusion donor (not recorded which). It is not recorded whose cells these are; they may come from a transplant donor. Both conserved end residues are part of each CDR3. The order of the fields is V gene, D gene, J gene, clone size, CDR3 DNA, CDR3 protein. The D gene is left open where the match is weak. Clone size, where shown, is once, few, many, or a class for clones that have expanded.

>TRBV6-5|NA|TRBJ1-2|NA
TGTGCCAGCAGTTACTTGCAGGACCCCTATGGCTACACCTTC
CASSYLQDPYGYTF
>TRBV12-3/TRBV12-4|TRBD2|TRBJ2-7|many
TGTGCCAGCACCTCTCAGAGCGGGGCCTACGAGCAGTACTTC
CASTSQSGAYEQYF
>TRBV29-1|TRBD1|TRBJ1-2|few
TGCAGCGGACGGGGACAGGGCTATGGCTACACCTTC
CSGRGQGYGYTF
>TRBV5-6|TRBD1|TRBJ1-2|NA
TGTGCCAGCAGCTTGGACGCGGGACAGGGGAACTATGGCTACACCTTC
CASSLDAGQGNYGYTF
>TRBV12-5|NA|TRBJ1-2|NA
TGTGCTAGTGGCAAGGGACACCTCCTTGGCTACACCTTC
CASGKGHLLGYTF
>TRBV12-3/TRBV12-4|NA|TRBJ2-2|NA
TGTGCCAGTGGGGTCTTTCGGGGGGCTAGGGACACCGGGGAGCTGTTTTTT
CASGVFRGARDTGELFF
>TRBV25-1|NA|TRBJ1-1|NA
TGTGCCAGCAGTGTCGGAGGGGGGCCTGAAGCTTTCTTT
CASSVGGGPEAFF
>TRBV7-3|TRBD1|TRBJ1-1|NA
TGTGCCAGCAGCTTAACGGGACAGACGTTTGGGACTGAAGCTTTCTTT
CASSLTGQTFGTEAFF
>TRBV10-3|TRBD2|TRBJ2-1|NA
TGTGCCATCAAGGGTCTAGCGGGGGCCGCGAATGAGCAGTTCTTC
CAIKGLAGAANEQFF
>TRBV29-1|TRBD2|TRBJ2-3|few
TGCAGCGCCGGGGCTAGCGGGATTAGCACAGATACGCAGTATTTT
CSAGASGISTDTQYF
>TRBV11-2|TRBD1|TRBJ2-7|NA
TGTGCCAGCAGCCCTATCGGGACAGTCACCTACGAGCAGTACTTC
CASSPIGTVTYEQYF
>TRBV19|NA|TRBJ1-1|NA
TGTGCCATCCGGGGACTTATGAACACTGAAGCTTTCTTT
CAIRGLMNTEAFF
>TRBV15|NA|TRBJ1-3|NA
TGTGCCACCAGCCCGCGACAGGGAAACACCATATATTTT
CATSPRQGNTIYF
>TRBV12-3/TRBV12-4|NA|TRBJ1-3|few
TGTGCCAGCACCCACAGGGCTGGAAACACCATATATTTT
CASTHRAGNTIYF
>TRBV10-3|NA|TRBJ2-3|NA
TGTGCCATCAGTGCGGGTCCCGGAGCTAGCACAGATACGCAGTATTTT
CAISAGPGASTDTQYF